Sequencing of this T cell receptor beta chain was carried out in a study of blood T cell repertoires in COVID-19. The CDR3 extends over 12 amino acids. Germline assignment: CDR1 MNHEY and CDR2 SMNVEV (reference sequence). Deletions cut 8 bases from V and 8 bases from J, with 15 bases between. Repertoires were generated with immunoSEQ multiplex PCR, while TCRdb's copy carries only in-frame clones and drops some. This sample has about 87,000 clones, with approximately 80% found just once. Sequencing was done on a sample of peripheral blood. The receptor's source is a woman between 70 and 85 years old with acute or convalescent COVID-19. This chain uses TRBV27 with TRBJ1-2; possibly TRBD1 for D (5 bases). Here the CDR3 reads CASCSGFGGYTF. The CDR3 DNA is TGTGCCAGCTGTTCAGGGTTCGGCGGCTACACCTTC.